Each of the 17 T cell receptor delta chains below was sequenced from the same sample in a study of DNA immune sequencing with unique molecular identifiers. A 32-plex genomic DNA assay used primers for all 8 TRDV and 4 TRDJ genes. The library had 12-nucleotide UMIs introduced over roughly 3 barcoding cycles, then a second adapter PCR. TCRdb redid the clone calls on the multiplex PCR reads with CATT. The sample yields some 5,300 delta-chain clones, roughly 10% seen once. Sequenced input: gamma-delta T cells enriched from blood buffy coat, or unenriched PBMCs (not recorded which). These TCRs come from a human donor in good health.

This clone was observed a few times. A far bigger clonotype differs at one base, so this is likely a read error. Other DNA sequences of this sample code for an identical CDR3. The chain joins TRDV2 to TRDJ1; TRDD3 matches 7 bases. The CDR3 has 17 amino acids. V was pared by 0 bases and J by 0 bases, with 9 bases of the junction left unmatched. Germline lookup yields CDR1 GEAIGNYY and CDR2 EKD. CDR3 in amino acids: CACDTVRGYGNTDKLIF. The CDR3 bases are TGTGCCTGTGACACCGTGCGAGGATACGGTAACACCGATAAACTCATCTTT.

At least ten counts were recorded for this clone. The CDR3 nucleotides are TGTGCCTTTCGGTACACCGATAAACTCATCTTT. Translating it yields CAFRYTDKLIF. The V and J genes are TRDV3 and TRDJ1; D gene unclear. This CDR3 contains 11 residues. Trimming left V 2 bases short and J 0 bases short, with 4 bases between. Germline V CDR1 and CDR2: TVYSNPD, GDNSRS (reference sequence).

This clone has only a few counts. This likely traces to a read error, being one base from a far larger clone. At the DNA level, this CDR3 is encoded by other sequences in the same sample as well. The genes are TRDV2 and TRDJ1; 7 positions agree with TRDD3. V lost 3 bases to trimming and J lost 0 bases; unmatched junction nucleotides: 6. The CDR3 sequence is 15 residues long. Germline V gene sequence: CDR1 GEAIGNYY, CDR2 EKD. This CDR3 reads CACDLLGTDTDKLIF. CDR3 nucleotide sequence: TGTGCCTGTGACTTACTGGGGACAGACACCGATAAACTCATCTTT.

In this sample, this clone turned up many times. This sequence joins TRAV38-2/DV8 and TRDJ1; 10 bases align to TRDD3. Germline loops: CDR1 TSESDYY, CDR2 QEAYKQQN. The CDR3 contains 23 residues. V lost 0 bases and J lost 2; bases outside the gene matches: 25. Here the CDR3 reads CAYRSARGLPIIYWGMKTDKLIF. CDR3 nucleotides: TGTGCTTATAGGAGCGCGAGGGGCCTTCCCATAATATACTGGGGGATGAAAACCGATAAACTCATCTTT.

This clone occurred many times. The chain joins TRDV2 to TRDJ3, with 11 positions matching TRDD3. Trimming at V came to 0 bases and at J to 0 bases, leaving 6 bases not matched to a gene. The CDR3 covers 20 residues. Germline CDR1 reads GEAIGNYY; CDR2 reads EKD. As DNA, the CDR3 is TGTGCCTGTGACACCCTGACTGGGGGATATTCCTCCTGGGACACCCGACAGATGTTTTTC. Translation: CACDTLTGGYSSWDTRQMFF.

This clone was seen more than once but under ten times. The TCRdb record carries a much larger clone's protein, which differs from this DNA's translation at residue 15; a read error is the likely cause, and the protein listed here is the DNA translation. The rearrangement joins TRDV2 to TRDJ1; TRDD3 matches 10 bases. CDR3 length: 20 amino acids. Germline trimming cut 3 bases from V and 3 bases from J; bases unmatched to any gene: 21. CDR1 GEAIGNYY and CDR2 EKD come from the germline V gene. CDR3 sequence: CACDPVLGDAKGRGSDKLIF. In DNA, the CDR3 is TGTGCCTGTGACCCCGTACTGGGGGATGCGAAAGGGAGAGGATCCGATAAACTCATCTTT.

This clone was counted only a few times. TCRdb lists the protein of a much larger clone for this DNA, which differs at residue 9, so this is likely a read error; the protein given here is translated from the DNA itself. The rearrangement uses TRDV2 and TRDJ3; TRDD3 matches at 8 bases. V lost 4 bases to trimming and J lost 0 bases; unmatched junction nucleotides: 13. The CDR3 spans 20 residues. The germline V gene has CDR1 GEAIGNYY and CDR2 EKD. In DNA form, the CDR3 reads TGTGCCTGTGAACCGTACTGGGGGGTAATAGGCTCCTGGGACACCCGACAGATGTTTTTC. This codes for CACEPYWGVIGSWDTRQMFF.

This clone rates as medium-sized. This chain connects TRDV2 to TRDJ1; 11 bases are a match to TRDD3. Germline V gives CDR1 GEAIGNYY, CDR2 EKD. The CDR3 is made up of 17 amino acids. V lost 1 base to trimming and J lost 3 bases; unmatched junction nucleotides: 9. CDR3 coding DNA: TGTGCCTGTGACACACTCACGTCTGGGGGATACTCCGATAAACTCATCTTT. Amino acids: CACDTLTSGGYSDKLIF.

In this sample, this clone turned up a few times. The rearrangement joins TRDV2 to TRDJ1; 9 bases line up with TRDD3. Germline CDR1 GEAIGNYY, CDR2 EKD. V lost 0 bases, J lost 0 bases, and 19 bases stayed unmatched. The CDR3 length is 21 residues. This chain's CDR3 is CACDTVPVLGDTHTDTDKLIF. The CDR3 nucleotides are TGTGCCTGTGACACCGTACCCGTACTGGGGGACACCCATACCGACACCGATAAACTCATCTTT.

This clone was seen a handful of times. The mismatch at residue 18 between this DNA's translation and the TCRdb protein of a much larger clone likely reflects a read error; the protein shown is translated from the DNA. The V gene is TRDV2, the J gene TRDJ1, with 8 bases identical to TRDD3. Looked up from germline, CDR1 is GEAIGNYY and CDR2 is EKD. The CDR3 length is 20 residues. The CDR3 is CACDTLRVSGGHEYTDKPIF. CDR3 bases: TGTGCCTGTGACACCCTGAGGGTTTCTGGGGGACACGAGTACACCGATAAACCCATCTTT.

A remark on this clone: The protein in TCRdb stems from a much larger clone and differs at residue 7 from this DNA's translation, likely a read error; here the protein is translated from the DNA. The genes are TRDV2 and TRDJ2; 9 bases are a match to TRDD3. The germline V gene has CDR1 GEAIGNYY and CDR2 EKD. V gave up 0 bases and J gave up 3 bases; unmatched junction bases: 10. The CDR3 contains 18 residues. CDR3 coding DNA: TGTGCCTGTGACACCCTACCGGGGGATACTTCTCTGACAGCACAACTCTTCTTT. Protein sequence: CACDTLPGDTSLTAQLFF.

This clone was found a few times. A read error is likely here: a far larger clone is one base away. Other DNA sequences in this specimen translate into the identical CDR3. The chain carries TRDV2 and TRDJ1, with D possibly TRDD3 on 5 matching bases. CDR1 is GEAIGNYY, CDR2 EKD, per germline. The CDR3 is made up of 17 amino acids. Trimming stripped 0 bases from V and 0 bases from J, with 16 bases between. The CDR3 spells CACDTLTGGPYTDKLIF. The CDR3 DNA reads as TGTGCCTGTGACACCCTTACTGGTGGACCCTACACCGATAAACTCATCTTT.

No V gene was called, though TRDJ1 was called as the J gene; TRDD3, as called in the table, went unchecked against the DNA. CDR3 length: 18 amino acids. The CDR3 here is CALGVDSYYYWGMAKLIF. DNA for the CDR3: TGTGCTCTTGGGGTCGATTCCTACTATTACTGGGGGATGGCTAAACTCATCTTT.

This clone was counted only a few times. It differs at one base from a far larger clone, so likely a read error. At the DNA level, this CDR3 is encoded by other sequences in the same sample as well. The chain combines TRDV2 with TRDJ1; 7 bases match TRDD3. V was pared by 0 bases and J by 0 bases, with 18 bases of the junction left unmatched. The CDR3 totals 20 residues. From germline, CDR1 is GEAIGNYY and CDR2 EKD. This CDR3 reads CACDTLRVSGGHEYTDKLIF. The CDR3 region has the DNA TGTGCCTGTGACACCCTGAGGGTTTCTGGGGGTCACGAGTACACCGATAAACTCATCTTT.

This clone was recorded a few times. V is TRDV2 and J is TRDJ3, with D unclear. The CDR3 has 18 residues. Germline lookup yields CDR1 GEAIGNYY and CDR2 EKD. The V gene lost 4 bases and the J gene lost 3 bases, with 18 bases spanning the gap. CDR3: CACDQLGLSGWDTRQMFF. The DNA of the CDR3 is TGTGCCTGTGATCAATTAGGCCTATCGGGCTGGGACACCCGACAGATGTTTTTC.

This clone turned up a few times. A far larger clone differs by one base, so this is likely a read error. The sample contains more than one DNA sequence encoding this CDR3. V gene TRDV2 combines with J gene TRDJ1; 9 bases agree with TRDD3. Per the germline V gene, CDR1 is GEAIGNYY and CDR2 is EKD. This CDR3 region has 17 residues. After removal of 0 bases from V and 0 bases from J, the junction contained 7 bases not matched to a gene. The DNA of the CDR3 is TGTGCCTGTGACACCCTGGGGGATGGAAAGTACACCGATAAACTCATCTTT. This encodes CACDTLGDGKYTDKLIF.

The sample holds a few counts of this clone. TCRdb's protein, taken from a much larger clone, differs from this DNA's translation at residue 16, likely owing to a read error; the protein displayed comes from the DNA. The chain uses TRDV2 and TRDJ3, with D tentatively TRDD3 (5 bases). The CDR3 consists of 19 residues. The V gene's germline CDR1 is GEAIGNYY and CDR2 EKD. For the CDR3, the DNA is TGTGCCTGTGACCAAATCAAGGAGGAGCCCTCCTGGGACACCCGACTGATGTTTTTC. This codes for CACDQIKEEPSWDTRLMFF.